This T cell receptor beta chain was identified during a study of blood T cell repertoires in COVID-19. Sequenced by immunoSEQ multiplex PCR; TCRdb stores in-frame clones only, minus some. The sample includes about 170,000 clones, roughly 84% of them seen just once. The TCR was taken from an elderly woman with active or convalescent COVID-19. The sequenced sample consisted of peripheral blood.

CDR3 in DNA: TGTGCCAGCAGAGACGGAGTAAACACTGAAGCTTTCTTT. The encoded protein is CASRDGVNTEAFF. This rearrangement joins TRBV11-3 to TRBJ1-1, with unresolved D. CDR3 size: 13 residues. CDR1 is SGHNT, CDR2 YENEEA, per germline. Trimming left V 6 bases short and J 2 bases short, with 10 bases between.